Listed below are T cell receptor beta chains from one sample, sequenced in a study of CD8+ T cells in alopecia areata. Assay: immunoSEQ multiplex PCR; the TCRdb copy retains only in-frame clones and omits some. The table includes about 110,000 clones, approximately 60% detected once. Sequences were obtained from CD8+ T cells sorted from blood. Receptor source: a human donor in good health. The CDR3 runs from the conserved cysteine through the conserved F or W. D genes are given only for firm matches. Some rows have no size entry. The others give once, few or many, or a class for an expanded clone.

j_gene	v_gene	d_gene	abundance	CDR3aa	CDR3nt
TRBJ2-7	TRBV28	NA	many	CASWRGKHYEQYF	TGTGCCTCCTGGCGAGGGAAGCACTACGAGCAGTACTTC
TRBJ1-2	TRBV12-5	NA	NA	CASAVAKLGKLSYGYTF	TGTGCTAGTGCCGTGGCTAAGTTGGGGAAATTATCATATGGCTACACCTTC
TRBJ1-3	TRBV9	NA	few	CASSVDSSSGNTIYF	TGTGCCAGCAGCGTAGACAGCTCCTCTGGAAACACCATATATTTT
TRBJ1-6	TRBV15	NA	few	CATSRMGPGERVNSPLHF	TGTGCCACCAGCAGGATGGGGCCTGGGGAAAGGGTCAATTCACCCCTCCACTTT
TRBJ2-5	TRBV28	NA	NA	CASSFSQGFQETQYF	TGTGCCAGCAGTTTTTCCCAGGGGTTCCAAGAGACCCAGTACTTC
TRBJ1-2	TRBV6-6	NA	NA	CASSSDSNYGYTF	TGTGCCAGCAGCTCCGACAGCAACTATGGCTACACCTTC
TRBJ1-2	TRBV29-1	NA	few	CSVPGPTDYGYTF	TGCAGCGTCCCGGGACCAACCGACTATGGCTACACCTTC
TRBJ2-2	TRBV19	NA	NA	CASMVGTGELFF	TGTGCCAGTATGGTGGGCACCGGGGAGCTGTTTTTT
TRBJ2-7	TRBV12-5	NA	NA	CASGLGPDSEQYF	TGTGCTAGTGGTTTGGGACCAGACTCCGAGCAGTACTTC
TRBJ1-6	TRBV5-6	NA	NA	CASSLVNSPLHF	TGTGCCAGCAGCTTGGTAAATTCACCCCTCCACTTT
TRBJ2-1	TRBV6-5	NA	NA	CASGGALENEQFF	TGTGCCAGCGGGGGGGCTCTTGAAAATGAGCAGTTCTTC
TRBJ2-7	TRBV5-6	NA	NA	CASSLVGGYYEQYF	TGTGCCAGCAGCTTGGTTGGGGGCTACTACGAGCAGTACTTC
TRBJ1-2	TRBV2	NA	once	CASRATTGYTF	TGTGCCAGCAGAGCGACCACGGGCTACACCTTC
TRBJ2-2	TRBV15	NA	NA	CATSRSFTGELFF	TGTGCCACCAGCAGATCCTTCACCGGGGAGCTGTTTTTT
TRBJ2-1	TRBV9	NA	once	CASSVGTLGPYNEQFF	TGTGCCAGCAGCGTAGGGACCCTCGGACCCTACAATGAGCAGTTCTTC
TRBJ2-7	TRBV19	TRBD2	few	CASSTTSGGAYEQYF	TGTGCCAGTAGTACAACTAGCGGGGGGGCCTACGAGCAGTACTTC
TRBJ2-1	TRBV27	NA	NA	CASSLSWASSSYNEQFF	TGTGCCAGCAGTTTAAGTTGGGCCTCGAGCTCCTACAATGAGCAGTTCTTC
TRBJ2-1	TRBV2	NA	NA	CARAGGLNNEQFF	TGTGCCAGGGCCGGGGGACTCAACAATGAGCAGTTCTTC
TRBJ2-5	TRBV4-1	NA	NA	CASSTEWGAAQETQYF	TGCGCCAGCAGCACCGAATGGGGGGCAGCCCAAGAGACCCAGTACTTC
TRBJ2-7	TRBV29-1	NA	few	CSVVLEGPSYEQYF	TGCAGCGTTGTGTTGGAGGGCCCTTCCTACGAGCAGTACTTC
TRBJ1-2	TRBV9	NA	NA	CASSVDSPYGYTF	TGTGCCAGCAGTGTGGACAGTCCCTATGGCTACACCTTC
TRBJ2-3	TRBV7-8	NA	few	CASTIDFSTDTQYF	TGTGCCAGCACGATAGACTTTAGCACAGATACGCAGTATTTT
TRBJ1-4	TRBV15	TRBD1	few	CATMEGSSGGKLFF	TGTGCCACCATGGAAGGATCCTCAGGGGGAAAACTGTTTTTT
TRBJ2-6	TRBV5-6	TRBD1	NA	CASSSGTGVSGANVLTF	TGTGCCAGCAGCTCCGGGACAGGGGTGTCTGGGGCCAACGTCCTGACTTTC
TRBJ1-5	TRBV27	TRBD1	NA	CASSFWTGRNDQPQHF	TGTGCCAGCAGTTTTTGGACAGGGAGAAACGATCAGCCCCAGCATTTT
TRBJ2-7	TRBV7-9	TRBD1	few	CASSHSPPWTGRYEQYF	TGTGCCAGCAGCCATTCCCCTCCTTGGACAGGGCGTTACGAGCAGTACTTC
TRBJ2-6	TRBV19	NA	NA	CASSWGVGSGANVLTF	TGTGCCAGTAGTTGGGGAGTGGGCTCTGGGGCCAACGTCCTGACTTTC
TRBJ2-7	TRBV7-9	NA	few	CASSLSQGLSSYEQYF	TGTGCCAGCAGCCTAAGCCAGGGGCTGAGCTCCTACGAGCAGTACTTC
TRBJ2-7	TRBV6-1	NA	NA	CASGGSSYEQYF	TGTGCCAGCGGGGGCAGTTCCTACGAGCAGTACTTC
TRBJ2-5	TRBV27	NA	few	CASSLNAGPPETQYF	TGTGCCAGCAGTTTGAACGCAGGTCCCCCAGAGACCCAGTACTTC
TRBJ1-5	TRBV15	TRBD1	NA	CATSRGQGANQPQHF	TGTGCCACCAGCAGAGGACAGGGGGCCAATCAGCCCCAGCATTTT
TRBJ2-5	TRBV7-3	TRBD2	NA	CASSPGLAGGPPQETQYF	TGTGCCAGCAGCCCTGGACTAGCGGGGGGGCCCCCGCAAGAGACCCAGTACTTC
TRBJ2-3	TRBV7-9	TRBD2	NA	CASGEGHDTQYF	TGTGCCAGCGGGGAGGGGCACGATACGCAGTATTTT
TRBJ2-1	TRBV10-3	NA	NA	CAISGSGAGYNEQFF	TGTGCCATCAGTGGTTCAGGGGCGGGATACAATGAGCAGTTCTTC
TRBJ1-1	TRBV7-9	TRBD1	NA	CASRSTSGTGGAFF	TGTGCCAGCAGATCTACCTCCGGGACAGGGGGAGCTTTCTTT